The sequence of this TCR beta chain was determined in a study of blood T cell repertoires in COVID-19. Study information: Samples taken during acute and convalescent COVID-19 were collected in the United States, Italy and Spain. T cells, B-cell-depleted T cells, or PBMCs provided the cDNA or gDNA that served as material.

Germline V gene sequence: CDR1 LNHDA, CDR2 SQIVND (reference sequence). V dropped 4 bases and J dropped 4; count of bases not matched to a gene: 9. This CDR3 has 15 amino acids. Study processing details: Reference gene primer amplification gave estimated nucleated cell counts. Using immunoSEQ multiplex PCR, the repertoire was profiled, and TCRdb retains in-frame clones only, with some absent. For V, J and clone size, that table is used; D and trimming come from the DNA. The data contain just over 150,000 clones, approximately 82% of them singletons. Sequenced sample: peripheral blood. The chain joins TRBV19 to TRBJ1-1; 7 nucleotides agree with TRBD1. This clonotype originated in a woman between 45 and 65 years old with acute or convalescent COVID-19. DNA for the CDR3: TGTGCCAGTAGTAAACGGACAGGCATCGGCACTGAAGCTTTCTTT. It translates to CASSKRTGIGTEAFF.